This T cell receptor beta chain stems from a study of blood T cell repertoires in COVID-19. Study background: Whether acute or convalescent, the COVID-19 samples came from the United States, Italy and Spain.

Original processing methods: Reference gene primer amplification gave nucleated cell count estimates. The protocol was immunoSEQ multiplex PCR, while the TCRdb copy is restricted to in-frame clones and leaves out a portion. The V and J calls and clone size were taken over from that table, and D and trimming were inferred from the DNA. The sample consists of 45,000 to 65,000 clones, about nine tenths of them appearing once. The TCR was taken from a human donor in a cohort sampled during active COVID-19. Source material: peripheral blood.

CDR3 protein: CASSPDRAYNQPQHF. The CDR3 region has the DNA TGTGCCAGCAGCCCCGACAGGGCCTACAATCAGCCCCAGCATTTT. The rearrangement uses TRBV7-2 and TRBJ1-5; 7 positions agree with TRBD1. This CDR3 is built from 15 residues. The ends lost 5 bases at V and 3 bases at J; junction bases unmatched: 7. Germline lookup yields CDR1 SGHTA and CDR2 FQGNSA.